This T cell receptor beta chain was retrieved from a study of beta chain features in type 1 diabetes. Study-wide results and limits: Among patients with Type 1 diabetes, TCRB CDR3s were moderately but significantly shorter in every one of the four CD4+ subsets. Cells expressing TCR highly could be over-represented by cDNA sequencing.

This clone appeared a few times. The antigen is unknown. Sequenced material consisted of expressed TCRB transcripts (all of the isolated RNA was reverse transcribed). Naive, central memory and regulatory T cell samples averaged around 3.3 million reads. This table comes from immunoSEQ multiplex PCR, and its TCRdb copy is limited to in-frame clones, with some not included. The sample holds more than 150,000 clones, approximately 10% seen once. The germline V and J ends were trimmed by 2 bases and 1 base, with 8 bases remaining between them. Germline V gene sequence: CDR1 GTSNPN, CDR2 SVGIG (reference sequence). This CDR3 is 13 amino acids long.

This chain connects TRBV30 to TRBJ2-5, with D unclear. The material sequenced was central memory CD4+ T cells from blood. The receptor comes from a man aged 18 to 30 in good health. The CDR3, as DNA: TGTGCCTGGAGTAGCCAGCCCCAAGAGACCCAGTACTTC. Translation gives CAWSSQPQETQYF.